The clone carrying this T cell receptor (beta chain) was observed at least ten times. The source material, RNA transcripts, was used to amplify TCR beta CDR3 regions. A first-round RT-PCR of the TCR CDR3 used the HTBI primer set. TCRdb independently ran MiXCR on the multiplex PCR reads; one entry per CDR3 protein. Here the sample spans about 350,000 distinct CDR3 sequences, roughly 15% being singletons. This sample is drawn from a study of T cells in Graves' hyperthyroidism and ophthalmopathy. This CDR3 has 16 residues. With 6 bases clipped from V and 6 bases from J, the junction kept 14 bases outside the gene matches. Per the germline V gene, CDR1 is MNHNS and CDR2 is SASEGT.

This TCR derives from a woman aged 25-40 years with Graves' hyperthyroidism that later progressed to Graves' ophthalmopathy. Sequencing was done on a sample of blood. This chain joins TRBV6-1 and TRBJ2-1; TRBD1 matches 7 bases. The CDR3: CASRYTPGQKTNEQFF. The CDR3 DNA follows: TGTGCCAGCAGATATACCCCGGGACAGAAGACCAATGAGCAGTTCTTC.